This T cell receptor beta chain is drawn from a study of cytomegalovirus exposure and HLA in healthy donors. The wider study: Out of 398 genotyped donors, 81% belonged to the Caucasian-associated ancestry cluster.

Use of 60 Vbeta and 13 Jbeta primers characterized the PCR. Profiled with immunoSEQ multiplex PCR; TCRdb holds only in-frame clones, not every one. Of roughly 230,000 clones listed, about 77% are singletons. CDR1 and CDR2 from the germline V gene are ENHRY and SYGVKD. V was pared by 8 bases and J by 2 bases, with 12 bases between. This CDR3 is built from 13 residues. A remark on this clone: Its antigen is currently unknown.

Study-wide results and limits: Later analysis suggested links between common viral pathogens and several top significant clusters. TCR beta sequences reportedly predicted most subjects' HLA-A and HLA-B alleles accurately. According to the study, around 180 TCR beta chains were cytomegalovirus-associated.

The source of this sequence is a boy under 18 in good health and CMV-seronegative. V usage is TRBV10-3 and J usage is TRBJ1-2, with D perhaps TRBD1 (6 bases). Material: PBMCs. The CDR3 DNA follows: TGTGCCATCCGGGACAACTCAAACTATGGCTACACCTTC. It encodes CAIRDNSNYGYTF.